The T cell receptor beta chain under discussion was sequenced for a study of breast tumors, draining lymph nodes, adjacent tissues listed by TCRdb under 2016. Notes on the research overall: Breast cancer patients provided tumor, adjacent nontumor tissue and axillary lymph nodes, and the study compared the TCR beta repertoires across these three sources. In human breast cancer, the study set out to assess how tumor, surrounding tissue and draining lymph node repertoires relate to one another and whether T cells might be exchanged between them. Overall results and qualifications from the work: The data were judged consistent with most tumor T cells deriving from the lymph node and then expanding within tumor tissue. In luminal-like breast cancer, tumor and nontumor tissue repertoires resembled each other significantly more than in basal-like breast cancer. Tumor T-cell repertoires showed less diversity than lymph node repertoires and more diversity than nontumor tissue repertoires, and tumor T-cell repertoires showed preferential V and J gene usage. Rather than being directly demonstrated, the conclusion that tumor T cells originate in lymph nodes was presented as consistent with a hypothesis.

Sequencing instrument: Illumina HiSeq 2000. TCR beta chain libraries were generated through multiplex PCR amplification. High-throughput sequencing was used to analyze the amplified TCR beta chain products. TCRdb cleaned the public reads at Q25 with fastp, built clones with MiXCR and kept in-frame beta chains. Each CDR3 protein appears once, grouped with its most common genes and DNA. In all, the sample holds some 130,000 distinct CDR3 sequences, and less than 25% of those were seen once. The ten biggest clones cover 2% to 2.5% of the sample. The CDR3 sequence holds 13 residues, the cysteine and phenylalanine included. Kept here is only the CDR3 DNA, which spans 39 bases and is read in frame from base 1. Cut back by 4 bases and 4 bases, the V and J ends lie 8 bases apart. Taken from the germline V gene, the CDR1 and CDR2 loops are MNHNS and SASEGT. As concerns this clonotype: This receptor's antigen is unknown. Per-base quality was not reported, and no clone a single base away is much larger than it.

Lymph node samples were obtained from the axillary draining lymph nodes of breast cancer patients. This sequence was found in a female donor with breast cancer. Some clones in this sample may be carry-over from other donors' samples. The chain uses TRBV6-1 and TRBJ1-3; the best D guess is TRBD1, with 5 bases matching. Specimen: axillary lymph node tissue. The nucleotide sequence is TGTGCCAGCAGTGGGGACCAGGGAAACACCATATATTTT. This sequence encodes CASSGDQGNTIYF.